Described below is a single T cell receptor beta chain sequence and its context. The data were taken from a study of blood T cell repertoires in COVID-19. Germline assignment: CDR1 LNHDA and CDR2 SQIVND (reference sequence). This CDR3 contains 14 residues. Trimming took 6 bases from V and 4 from J; bases not matched to a gene: 6. The table came from immunoSEQ multiplex PCR; TCRdb's copy has only in-frame clones and leaves some out. Seen here are under 200,000 clones, around 83% observed once, and the top ten hold approximately 7%. The source is a man aged 45-65 years with active or convalescent COVID-19. Sequencing input: peripheral blood. The chain combines TRBV19 with TRBJ1-1, with 9 nucleotides matching TRBD1. The CDR3 bases are TGTGCCAGTAGAAACAGGGGGCGTAGCACTGAAGCTTTCTTT. Protein product: CASRNRGRSTEAFF.